A selection of T cell receptor beta chains follows, all from one sample in a study of blood T cell repertoires in COVID-19. Profiling relied on immunoSEQ multiplex PCR, and the TCRdb table lists in-frame clones only, not all of them. Seen here are about 110,000 clones, about 88% observed once, and the top ten hold around 2%. The material sequenced was peripheral blood. Receptors originate from a human donor in a cohort sampled during active COVID-19. Both conserved end residues are part of each CDR3. Each record gives: J gene, V gene, clone size, D gene, CDR3 DNA, CDR3 protein. D genes are given only for firm matches. Size is omitted from some rows. Given values are once, few, many or a class for expanded clones.

J: TRBJ1-1
V: TRBV5-1
size: NA
D: TRBD1
DNA: TGCGCCAGCAGCCCGACAGGGATGAACACTGAAGCTTTCTTT
CDR3: CASSPTGMNTEAFF

J: TRBJ2-2
V: TRBV18
size: NA
D: NA
DNA: TGTGCCAGCTCACCTCGGGACACCGGGGAGCTGTTTTTT
CDR3: CASSPRDTGELFF

J: TRBJ2-3
V: TRBV3-1/TRBV3-2
size: NA
D: NA
DNA: TGTGCCAGCAGCCCCACAGCTGCTCCCAACACAGATACGCAGTATTTT
CDR3: CASSPTAAPNTDTQYF

J: TRBJ2-1
V: TRBV5-1
size: once
D: TRBD2
DNA: TGCGCCAGCAGCGACAATAGCGGGGCGGTCTACAATGAGCAGTTCTTC
CDR3: CASSDNSGAVYNEQFF

J: TRBJ1-2
V: TRBV24-1
size: NA
D: NA
DNA: TGTGCCACCGGCTACAGGGAGTTGGGAGATGGCTACACCTTC
CDR3: CATGYRELGDGYTF

J: TRBJ2-1
V: TRBV5-1
size: NA
D: TRBD1
DNA: TGCGCCAGCAGCTTGGGGCGGGACAGGGGATCTGAGCAGTTCTTC
CDR3: CASSLGRDRGSEQFF

J: TRBJ2-1
V: TRBV10-3
size: NA
D: NA
DNA: TGTGCCATCAGTGACTCAGGGGTCCCGCGGCAGTTCTTC
CDR3: CAISDSGVPRQFF

J: TRBJ2-1
V: TRBV5-6
size: NA
D: NA
DNA: TGTGCCAGCAGCCGGTTCACTACGAGCTCCTACAATGAGCAGTTCTTC
CDR3: CASSRFTTSSYNEQFF

J: TRBJ2-7
V: TRBV24-1
size: NA
D: NA
DNA: TGTGCCACCAGTCGGCGCGAGACACCTTACGAGCAGTACTTC
CDR3: CATSRRETPYEQYF

J: TRBJ1-1
V: TRBV6-5
size: NA
D: NA
DNA: TGTGCCAGCAGTTACGAGGGGAACACTGAAGCTTTCTTT
CDR3: CASSYEGNTEAFF

J: TRBJ1-6
V: TRBV7-9
size: NA
D: TRBD1
DNA: TGTGCCAGCAGCTTAGGGGGACAGGGACGTTCACCCCTCCACTTT
CDR3: CASSLGGQGRSPLHF

J: TRBJ1-1
V: TRBV6-1
size: once
D: TRBD1
DNA: TGTGCCAGCAGTGAAGGGACAGGGGGCTACACTGAAGCTTTCTTT
CDR3: CASSEGTGGYTEAFF

J: TRBJ1-1
V: TRBV2
size: NA
D: NA
DNA: TGTGCCAGCAGCGTTGGAGGGAGCATGAACACTGAAGCTTTCTTT
CDR3: CASSVGGSMNTEAFF

J: TRBJ1-5
V: TRBV19
size: NA
D: TRBD1
DNA: TGTGCCAGTAGCTCGAACCCGGGACAGGGCCCCCATCAGCCCCAGCATTTT
CDR3: CASSSNPGQGPHQPQHF

J: TRBJ1-4
V: TRBV11-2
size: once
D: TRBD1
DNA: TGTGCCAGCAGCCCCTGGGACAGGGGGGTTGAAAAACTGTTTTTT
CDR3: CASSPWDRGVEKLFF

J: TRBJ2-7
V: TRBV27
size: NA
D: TRBD2
DNA: TGTGCCAGCAGTCCGTTAGCGGGAGTCTACGAGCAGTACTTC
CDR3: CASSPLAGVYEQYF

J: TRBJ2-2
V: TRBV10-1
size: NA
D: TRBD2
DNA: TGCGCCAGCCGGGGACTAGCATCCGGGGAGCTGTTTTTT
CDR3: CASRGLASGELFF

J: TRBJ2-1
V: TRBV5-1
size: NA
D: TRBD1
DNA: TGCGCCAGCAGCTCGGACAGGGCGGTCAATGAGCAGTTCTTC
CDR3: CASSSDRAVNEQFF

J: TRBJ2-1
V: TRBV6-5
size: NA
D: NA
DNA: TGTGCCAGCAGTTACTCTGTTCACGGGGTTTACAATGAGCAGTTCTTC
CDR3: CASSYSVHGVYNEQFF

J: TRBJ2-7
V: TRBV27
size: NA
D: NA
DNA: TGTGCCAGCAGTTTAACCCCCAGCGTCAGCTCCTACGAGCAGTACTTC
CDR3: CASSLTPSVSSYEQYF

J: TRBJ1-2
V: TRBV25-1
size: NA
D: NA
DNA: TGTGCCAGCAGTGAAGCCCCAGTTAACTATGGCTACACCTTC
CDR3: CASSEAPVNYGYTF

J: TRBJ1-5
V: TRBV28
size: once
D: TRBD1
DNA: TGTGCCAGCTGCCCGGCCGGGACAGGGGGCGGGTGGCCCCAGCATTTT
CDR3: CASCPAGTGGGWPQHF

J: TRBJ2-5
V: TRBV3-1/TRBV3-2
size: NA
D: TRBD2
DNA: TGTGCCAGCAGCCAAGGAGGGACTAGCGGGGCGGAGACCCAGTACTTC
CDR3: CASSQGGTSGAETQYF

J: TRBJ1-5
V: TRBV19
size: NA
D: TRBD1
DNA: TGTGCCAGCGAGACAGGGAAGTTTAGCAATCAGCCCCAGCATTTT
CDR3: CASETGKFSNQPQHF

J: TRBJ2-3
V: TRBV5-1
size: NA
D: TRBD2
DNA: TGCGCCAGCAGCTTGGCCTGGCTAGCGGGGGGGGGAGATACGCAGTATTTT
CDR3: CASSLAWLAGGGDTQYF

J: TRBJ1-1
V: TRBV7-9
size: NA
D: NA
DNA: TGTGCCAGCAGGGGGAGGGGCGCGAGGACTGAAGCTTTCTTT
CDR3: CASRGRGARTEAFF

J: TRBJ1-5
V: TRBV27
size: NA
D: NA
DNA: TGTGCCAGCAGTTTCCGGGGCAATCAGCCCCAGCATTTT
CDR3: CASSFRGNQPQHF

J: TRBJ2-7
V: TRBV10-3
size: NA
D: TRBD2
DNA: TGTGCCATCAGTGAGCCGGGACTAGCGGGCCACTACGAGCAGTACTTC
CDR3: CAISEPGLAGHYEQYF